This T cell receptor beta chain was identified during a study of CD8+ T cells in alopecia areata. Across the study: Treated patients were dosed with oral tofacitinib, taking 5 to 10 mg twice daily.

As the sequencing template, cDNA was produced by extracting RNA and reverse transcribing it. Profiling relied on immunoSEQ multiplex PCR, and the TCRdb table lists in-frame clones only, not all of them. Of roughly 120,000 clones listed, roughly two fifths are singletons. Lesional scalp punch biopsies and peripheral blood were collected from alopecia areata patients. It was from PBMCs that CD4+ and CD8+ T cells were sorted. V dropped 0 bases and J dropped 0; count of bases not matched to a gene: 3. Germline-derived CDR1 and CDR2 are SGHDT and YYEEEE. This CDR3 has 18 amino acids. Sequencing was performed on CD4+ T cells sorted from blood. V is TRBV5-6 and J is TRBJ2-6; 10 positions agree with TRBD2. The receptor was isolated from a human donor with alopecia areata. The CDR3 nucleotides are TGTGCCAGCAGCTTGGGTAGCGGGAGGCGCTCTGGGGCCAACGTCCTGACTTTC. It codes for CASSLGSGRRSGANVLTF.